This T cell receptor (beta chain) appears in the sequencing data of a study of control samples from healthy donors and cancer patients. V shed 4 bases and J 0 bases; nucleotides not matched to a gene: 10. The CDR3 covers 17 residues. The germline V gene has CDR1 SGHRS and CDR2 YFSETQ. Only in-frame clones appear in the TCRdb table, and some are missing; sequencing was by immunoSEQ multiplex PCR. The data show about 28,000 clones, with roughly 89% seen just once and 1.6% held by the top ten. This clonotype originated in a woman aged 40-49 years with lung cancer. The sequencing input was PBMCs. The rearrangement links TRBV5-1 to TRBJ2-7, with 10 bases identical to TRBD1. The CDR3 DNA reads as TGCGCCAGCAGCCCAGGGACAGGGGAAAATAGCTCCTACGAGCAGTACTTC. Its protein is CASSPGTGENSSYEQYF.